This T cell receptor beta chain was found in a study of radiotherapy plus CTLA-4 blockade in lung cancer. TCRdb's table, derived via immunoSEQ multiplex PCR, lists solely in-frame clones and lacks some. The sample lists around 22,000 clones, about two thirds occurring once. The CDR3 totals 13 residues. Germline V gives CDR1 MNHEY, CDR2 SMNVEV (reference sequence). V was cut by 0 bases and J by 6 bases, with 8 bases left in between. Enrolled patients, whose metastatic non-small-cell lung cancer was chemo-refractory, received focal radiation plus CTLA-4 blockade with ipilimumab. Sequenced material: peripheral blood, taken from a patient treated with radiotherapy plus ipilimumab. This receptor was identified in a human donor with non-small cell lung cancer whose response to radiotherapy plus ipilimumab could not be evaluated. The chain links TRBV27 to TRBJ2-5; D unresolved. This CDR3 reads CASSLSPRQTQYF. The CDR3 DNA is TGTGCCAGCAGTTTATCTCCTAGGCAGACCCAGTACTTC.